The T cell receptor beta chain described here comes from a study of pediatric ulcerative colitis. CDR3 length: 12 residues. Germline CDR1 is LNHNV and CDR2 is YYDKDF (reference sequence). Trimming shortened V by 3 bases and J by 3 bases, and 5 bases separated the two germline ends. This was a survey-level run. Libraries were prepared by immunoSEQ multiplex PCR; TCRdb keeps only in-frame clonotypes and omits some of them. The sample lists 35,000 to 45,000 clones, over 65% occurring once. Note on this clone: Its antigen remains unknown.

Before the diagnostic colonoscopy, ulcerative colitis patients were free of immunosuppressive medication. At colonoscopy, a blood sample was also collected. Study observations and caveats: A couple of patients' blood samples yielded substantially fewer templates.

The clonotype originates from a girl aged 5 to 17 with moderate ulcerative colitis. The gene calls are TRBV15 and TRBJ1-1; D unclear. Sample: blood. In DNA, the CDR3 is TGTGCCACCAGCAGGAGGGACACTGAAGCTTTCTTT. This sequence encodes CATSRRDTEAFF.